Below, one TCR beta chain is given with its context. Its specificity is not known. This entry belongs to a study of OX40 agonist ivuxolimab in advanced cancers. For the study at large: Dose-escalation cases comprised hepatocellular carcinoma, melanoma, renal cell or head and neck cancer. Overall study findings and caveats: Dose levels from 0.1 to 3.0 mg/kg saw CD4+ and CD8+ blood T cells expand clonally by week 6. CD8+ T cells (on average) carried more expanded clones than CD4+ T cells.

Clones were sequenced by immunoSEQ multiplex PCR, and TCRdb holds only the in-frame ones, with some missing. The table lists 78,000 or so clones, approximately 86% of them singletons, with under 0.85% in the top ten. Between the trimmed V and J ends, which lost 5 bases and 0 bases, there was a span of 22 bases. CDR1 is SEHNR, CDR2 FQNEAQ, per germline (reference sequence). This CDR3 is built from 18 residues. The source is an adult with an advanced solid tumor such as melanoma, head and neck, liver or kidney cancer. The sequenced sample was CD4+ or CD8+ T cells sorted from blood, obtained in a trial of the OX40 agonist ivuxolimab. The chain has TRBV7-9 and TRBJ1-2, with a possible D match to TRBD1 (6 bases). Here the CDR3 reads CASSPQPGTRQTNYGYTF. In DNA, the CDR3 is TGTGCCAGCAGCCCGCAACCCGGGACAAGGCAGACTAACTATGGCTACACCTTC.